The 32 T cell receptor beta chains given below trace back to one sample, sequenced in a study of HIV-infected patients and healthy controls. Reverse transcription used about 500 ng RNA and constant-region primers for alpha and beta. Each of the alpha and beta chains got its own library through chain-specific third strand synthesis with indices. Each CDR3 protein gets one entry after TCRdb re-called the 5' RACE reads with MiXCR. Counted here are about 7,900 distinct CDR3 sequences, roughly 8.1% occurring once; the ten biggest clones make up around 11%. Follow-up blood was drawn about 14 weeks, roughly three months, after antiretroviral therapy began. All unsorted peripheral T cells were captured because whole blood was used without fractionation. Material: blood, obtained during antiretroviral therapy. Receptors originate from an adult with HIV infection.

Many counts were recorded for this clonotype. In nucleotides, the CDR3 is TGTGCCAGCAGCTCACGACCCGGGACAGTGCCCTACGAGCAGTACTTC. Translation: CASSSRPGTVPYEQYF. The chain employs TRBV7-8 and TRBJ2-7, with 7 bases that match TRBD1. The CDR3 spans 16 residues. The germline CDR1 and CDR2 sequences are SGHVS and FQNEAQ. Unmatched junction bases numbered 11, after V lost 4 bases and J lost 2 bases.

The chain combines TRBV29-1 with TRBJ2-1; 10 bases map to TRBD2. Germline-derived CDR1 and CDR2 are SQVTM and ANQGSEA. The CDR3 contains 15 residues. Unmatched junction bases numbered 7, after V lost 1 base and J lost 7 bases. CDR3 coding DNA: TGCAGCGTTGAAGTTAGTCCTAGCGGGAGTAATGAGCAGTTCTTC. Translated: CSVEVSPSGSNEQFF.

Relative to its sample, this clonotype is medium-sized. This chain joins TRBV6-2 or TRBV6-3 and TRBJ2-3, with D perhaps matching TRBD1 (5 bases). There are 15 residues in the CDR3. CDR1 and CDR2 from the germline V gene are MNHEY and SVGEGT. The germline V and J ends were trimmed by 4 bases and 5 bases, with 16 bases remaining between them. The CDR3 is CASSSSLGRRDTQYF. Here the CDR3 DNA reads TGTGCCAGCAGTTCCTCCCTGGGGCGAAGAGATACGCAGTATTTT.

This clonotype is deemed medium-sized (0.01 to 0.1%). The CDR3 loop reads CSARAVTGDNEQFF. DNA of the CDR3: TGCAGTGCTAGAGCCGTGACAGGGGACAATGAGCAGTTCTTC. This sequence joins TRBV20-1 and TRBJ2-1; 8 positions agree with TRBD1. V gave up 1 base and J gave up 5 bases; unmatched junction bases: 4. Germline V gives CDR1 DFQATT, CDR2 SNEGSKA (reference sequence). This CDR3 has 14 residues.

This clonotype was detected ten times or more. The rearrangement joins TRBV20-1 to TRBJ2-6, with 10 bases matching TRBD1. The CDR3 length is 17 residues. Unmatched junction bases numbered 8, after V lost 6 bases and J lost 0 bases. Looked up from germline, CDR1 is DFQATT and CDR2 is SNEGSKA (reference sequence). The CDR3 sequence: CSAKQDRGVSGANVLTF. CDR3 DNA sequence: TGCAGTGCCAAACAGGACAGGGGGGTCTCTGGGGCCAACGTCCTGACTTTC.

This clonotype has ten or more counts. DNA of the CDR3: TGCAGTGCTCCGGTGGGGAACTCTGGGGCCAACGTCCTGACTTTC. Its translation: CSAPVGNSGANVLTF. This chain joins TRBV20-1 and TRBJ2-6; D call uncertain. V was clipped by 5 bases and J by 0 bases, with 11 bases between them. Germline loops: CDR1 DFQATT, CDR2 SNEGSKA (reference sequence). This CDR3 spans 15 amino acids.

This clonotype has ten or more counts. The chain links TRBV5-1 to TRBJ1-4, with 8 positions matching TRBD1. CDR3 length equals 17 residues. V lost 4 bases, J lost 0 bases, and 8 bases stayed unmatched. Germline CDR1 SGHRS, CDR2 YFSETQ. The CDR3 region has the DNA TGCGCCAGCAGCCAACAGGGGGAGATCACAACTAATGAAAAACTGTTTTTT. Translated, it gives CASSQQGEITTNEKLFF.

By share of the sample, this clonotype is medium-sized. The chain carries TRBV29-1 and TRBJ2-7; tentatively, D is TRBD2 (6 bases). Trimming pared 2 bases from V and 5 bases from J, leaving 10 bases between. Germline loops: CDR1 SQVTM, CDR2 ANQGSEA. The CDR3 loop spans 12 amino acids. This CDR3 is CSVELPGDEQYF. CDR3 coding DNA: TGCAGCGTTGAATTGCCGGGGGACGAGCAGTACTTC.

By proportion, this clonotype is medium-sized. CDR3 bases: TGTGCCAGTTTCACAGGTGAAGCTTTCTTT. Residues: CASFTGEAFF. The chain links TRBV28 to TRBJ1-1; a possible D gene is TRBD1 (5 bases). Per germline, CDR1 MDHEN and CDR2 SYDVKM. This CDR3 has 10 amino acids. The V gene lost 9 bases and the J gene lost 7 bases, with 9 bases spanning the gap.

By share, this clonotype ranks as medium-sized. J is TRBJ2-3 and V is TRBV3-1; D remains ambiguous. Germline V CDR1 and CDR2: LGHDT, YNNKEL (reference sequence). Trimming stripped 0 bases from V and 5 bases from J, with 9 bases between. This CDR3 region has 14 residues. The CDR3 DNA follows: TGTGCCAGCAGCCAAGATCGGTCAGGAGATACGCAGTATTTT. Encoded protein: CASSQDRSGDTQYF.

This clonotype has a count of ten or more. The chain employs TRBV30 and TRBJ1-2; D is unresolved. This CDR3 comprises 11 residues. CDR1 is GTSNPN, CDR2 SVGIG, per germline (reference sequence). V lost 5 bases, J lost 0 bases, and 4 bases lay in between. CDR3 residues: CAWSANYGYTF. The CDR3 DNA reads as TGTGCCTGGTCTGCTAACTATGGCTACACCTTC.

This clonotype qualifies as medium-sized. The chain carries TRBV18 and TRBJ2-5; D gene uncertain. Trimming removed 5 bases from V and 4 bases from J, with 8 bases in between. Germline CDR1 KGHSH, CDR2 LQKENI. The CDR3 length is 12 residues. The CDR3 reads CASSTDRETQYF. In DNA form, the CDR3 reads TGTGCCAGCTCAACCGATCGAGAGACCCAGTACTTC.

This clonotype has ten or more counts. The J gene is TRBJ2-7, the V gene TRBV6-5, with TRBD1 identical over 8 bases. Trimming took 8 bases from V and 5 from J; bases not matched to a gene: 11. The CDR3 has 14 residues. Germline CDR1 is MNHEY and CDR2 is SVGAGI. In DNA, the CDR3 is TGTGCCAGCCGTCTTACGGACAGGGTCCACGAGCAGTACTTC. Translation gives CASRLTDRVHEQYF.

The chain carries TRBV4-3 and TRBJ2-1; 16 nucleotides line up with TRBD2. The CDR3 is made up of 16 amino acids. The trim removed 3 bases at V and 4 bases at J, leaving 0 bases unmatched. The germline CDR1 and CDR2 sequences are LGHNA and YSLEER. CDR3 DNA sequence: TGCGCCAGCAGCCAGGGACTAGCGGGAGGGTACAATGAGCAGTTCTTC. As protein: CASSQGLAGGYNEQFF.

The V and J genes are TRBV29-1 and TRBJ2-7, with D possibly TRBD2 on 6 matching bases. Germline CDR1 reads SQVTM; CDR2 reads ANQGSEA. Trimming removed 6 bases at V and 6 bases at J, with 12 bases between. The CDR3 is 11 residues long. The CDR3 protein is CSVSLAPEQYF. CDR3 in DNA: TGCAGCGTGTCACTAGCTCCCGAGCAGTACTTC.

In its sample, this clonotype ranks as medium-sized (0.01 to 0.1%). The gene calls are TRBV20-1 and TRBJ2-3; 9 positions match TRBD2. The germline gives CDR1 DFQATT, CDR2 SNEGSKA (reference sequence). V was clipped by 3 bases and J by 6 bases; unmatched bases: 10. The CDR3 consists of 15 residues. The CDR3 sequence is CSASGTSQRGDTQYF. The DNA of the CDR3 is TGCAGTGCTAGTGGGACTAGCCAGAGAGGGGATACGCAGTATTTT.

This clonotype was detected ten times or more. J is TRBJ1-2 and V is TRBV19; a possible D gene is TRBD1 (5 bases). CDR3 size: 14 residues. Trimming shortened V by 7 bases and J by 2 bases, and 14 bases separated the two germline ends. The germline gives CDR1 LNHDA, CDR2 SQIVND (reference sequence). DNA of the CDR3: TGTGCCAGTACGGACACTCCTAAGAACTATGGCTACACCTTC. Amino acids: CASTDTPKNYGYTF.

Sample share makes this clonotype medium-sized. The chain couples TRBV5-4 to TRBJ2-3; TRBD2 matches at 8 bases. With V trimmed by 3 bases and J by 6 bases, 3 bases remained unmatched. Germline V CDR1 and CDR2: SGHNT, YYREEE (reference sequence). The CDR3 length is 13 residues. CDR3 region: CASSSLAGDTQYF. The CDR3 coding sequence is TGTGCCAGCAGCTCATTAGCGGGGGATACGCAGTATTTT.

This clonotype occurred many times. The chain couples TRBV9 to TRBJ1-1; TRBD1 matches 7 bases. The CDR3 spans 17 residues. Germline V CDR1 and CDR2: SGDLS, YYNGEE. V was clipped by 4 bases and J by 0 bases; unmatched bases: 12. CDR3 in amino acids: CASSPDRARSLNTEAFF. For the CDR3, the DNA is TGTGCCAGCAGCCCTGACAGGGCCCGATCATTGAACACTGAAGCTTTCTTT. The full variable domain, in which reference TRBV9 and TRBJ1-1 provide the parts outside the CDR3, is DSGVTQTPKHLITATGQRVTLRCSPRSGDLSVYWYQQSLDQGLQFLIQYYNGEERAKGNILERFSAQQFPDLHSELNLSSLELGDSALYFCASSPDRARSLNTEAFFGQGTRLTVV.

This clonotype is labeled medium-sized. The genes are TRBV4-1 and TRBJ1-5; D ambiguous. Trimming removed 0 bases from V and 0 bases from J, with 12 bases in between. In germline, CDR1 is MGHRA, CDR2 YSYEKL. The CDR3 loop spans 17 amino acids. CDR3 nucleotide sequence: TGCGCCAGCAGCCAAGATCAGCGGGCGTATAGCAATCAGCCCCAGCATTTT. It yields the protein CASSQDQRAYSNQPQHF.

The rearrangement links TRBV18 to TRBJ2-7; D may be TRBD1 or TRBD2 (6 bases each). CDR1 and CDR2 from the germline V gene are KGHSH and LQKENI. The CDR3 covers 15 residues. Trimming left V 4 bases short and J 3 bases short, with 16 bases between. Here the CDR3 reads CASSLADGGGYEQYF. DNA of the CDR3: TGTGCCAGCTCACTCGCGGACGGAGGGGGCTACGAGCAGTACTTC.

This clonotype counts as medium-sized. The rearrangement uses TRBV4-2 and TRBJ2-3; D is unclear. Germline assignment: CDR1 LGHNA and CDR2 YNFKEQ. The germline V and J ends were trimmed by 1 base and 10 bases, with 21 bases remaining between them. There are 16 residues in the CDR3. CDR3 sequence (DNA): TGTGCCAGCAGCCAAGGATCCCACACGCAGACTCCGGCGCAGTATTTT. Translating gives CASSQGSHTQTPAQYF.

This clonotype was seen more than once but under ten times. This CDR3 is CASSYEGTTRGDYGYTF. The CDR3 nucleotides are TGTGCCAGCAGTTACGAGGGCACTACCCGAGGGGACTATGGCTACACCTTC. V and J are TRBV6-2 or TRBV6-3 and TRBJ1-2; a weak D match, TRBD1 (5 bases). This CDR3 has 17 residues. V shed 2 bases and J shed 3 bases, with 19 bases lying between them. CDR1 is MNHEY, CDR2 SVGEGT, per germline.

This clonotype came up many times. This chain connects TRBV7-2 to TRBJ2-1, with a weak D call TRBD2 (6 bases). The germline gives CDR1 SGHTA, CDR2 FQGNSA. This CDR3 is built from 14 residues. The V end was cut by 4 bases, the J end by 7 bases, with 14 bases between. DNA of the CDR3: TGTGCCAGCAGCTATGGAGGGCCAGGGAATGAGCAGTTCTTC. This encodes CASSYGGPGNEQFF.

This clonotype appeared many times. The chain employs TRBV28 and TRBJ1-5; D unclear. CDR1 is MDHEN and CDR2 is SYDVKM in the germline V gene. Trimming cost V 6 bases and J 3 bases, with 15 bases left between them. This CDR3 spans 15 amino acids. In DNA, the CDR3 is TGTGCCAGCAGCTCCCCGGGCAGTTCCAATCAGCCCCAGCATTTT. It codes for CASSSPGSSNQPQHF.

This clonotype was observed many times. The rearrangement links TRBV21-1 to TRBJ2-1; the table's D call of TRBD1 was not tested on the DNA. TRBV21-1 is deemed a pseudogene. This CDR3 spans 15 amino acids. Here the CDR3 reads CASSPRMGQDNEQFF. CDR3 sequence (DNA): TGTGCCAGCAGCCCCCGCATGGGGCAGGACAATGAGCAGTTCTTC.

This clonotype ranks as medium-sized. J is TRBJ2-3 and V is TRBV6-1; the D is unclear. Trimming took 3 bases from V and 0 from J, leaving 4 bases between them. The CDR3 runs to 13 residues. CDR1 and CDR2 from the germline V gene are MNHNS and SASEGT. The CDR3 bases are TGTGCCAGCAGTGAGAGCAGCACAGATACGCAGTATTTT. This encodes CASSESSTDTQYF.

By sample share, this clonotype is medium-sized. The chain employs TRBV5-4 and TRBJ2-1; D not certain. Germline V gives CDR1 SGHNT, CDR2 YYREEE (reference sequence). CDR3 length: 15 residues. Trimming took 3 bases from V and 0 from J, leaving 10 bases between them. CDR3 nucleotide sequence: TGTGCCAGCAGCTCCGGGTCCAGCTCCTACAATGAGCAGTTCTTC. This translates into CASSSGSSSYNEQFF.

This clonotype was seen a handful of times. The chain has TRBV27 and TRBJ1-1; D unclear. CDR3 size: 13 residues. Germline CDR1 MNHEY, CDR2 SMNVEV (reference sequence). V lost 5 bases and J 3 bases, leaving 10 bases between the germline ends. The CDR3 loop reads CASSHTWDTEAFF. CDR3 bases: TGTGCCAGCAGTCACACCTGGGACACTGAAGCTTTCTTT.

In this sample, this clonotype is medium-sized. The V and J genes are TRBV7-2 and TRBJ2-7; 7 nucleotides align to TRBD1. CDR1 and CDR2 (germline): SGHTA, FQGNSA. The CDR3 sequence is 18 residues long. V gave up 4 bases and J gave up 2 bases; unmatched junction bases: 17. This chain's CDR3 is CASSSAYETGFITYEQYF. Here the CDR3 DNA reads TGTGCCAGCAGCTCCGCCTATGAGACAGGGTTTATCACCTACGAGCAGTACTTC.

In this sample, this clonotype is medium-sized (0.01 to 0.1%). This chain connects TRBV7-6 to TRBJ2-2, with D perhaps matching TRBD1 (5 bases). Germline V gives CDR1 SGHVS, CDR2 FNYEAQ. V lost 5 bases, J lost 6 bases, and 16 bases lay in between. The length of the CDR3 is 15 residues. In nucleotides, the CDR3 is TGTGCCAGCAGCCTTCCGTCAGGGATGGCCGGGGAGCTGTTTTTT. This codes for CASSLPSGMAGELFF.

This clonotype is labeled as medium-sized. V and J are TRBV19 and TRBJ2-2; D may be TRBD1 (5 bases). The germline V gene has CDR1 LNHDA and CDR2 SQIVND (reference sequence). CDR3 length: 16 residues. V lost 1 base, J lost 5 bases, and 14 bases lay in between. The CDR3 reads CASSIGGRVGTGELFF. The CDR3 DNA is TGTGCCAGTAGTATAGGGGGCAGGGTTGGAACCGGGGAGCTGTTTTTT. The variable domain in full, with the rest retrieved from reference TRBV19 and TRBJ2-2, is DGGITQSPKYLFRKEGQNVTLSCEQNLNHDAMYWYRQDPGQGLRLIYYSQIVNDFQKGDIAEGYSVSREKKESFPLTVTSAQKNPTAFYLCASSIGGRVGTGELFFGEGSRLTVL.